This T cell receptor (beta chain) was found in a study of T cells in localized non-small cell lung cancer. The CDR3 runs to 18 residues. Germline lookup yields CDR1 MGHDK and CDR2 SYGVNS. Unmatched junction bases numbered 17, after V lost 3 bases and J lost 4 bases. Profiling relied on immunoSEQ multiplex PCR, and the TCRdb table lists in-frame clones only, not all of them. The table has tens of thousands of clones, approximately 87% seen once. This receptor was identified in a woman between 40 and 69 years old with stage I lung adenocarcinoma. The specimen was peripheral blood, collected before any cancer treatment. The chain is built from TRBV25-1 and TRBJ2-7; 8 positions match TRBD1. The CDR3 is CASSEFFRDRNEIYEQYF. The CDR3 coding sequence is TGTGCCAGCAGTGAGTTCTTCCGGGACAGGAACGAAATTTACGAGCAGTACTTC.